The source of this TCR beta chain is a study of blood T cell repertoires in COVID-19. Study at large: Spain, Italy and the United States supplied samples that represented acute and convalescent COVID-19. T cells, B-cell-depleted T cells, or PBMCs supplied cDNA or gDNA.

Losses at the gene ends were 2 bases for V and 9 bases for J; bases not matched to a gene: 6. The CDR3 is 15 residues long. Germline loops: CDR1 SGHRS, CDR2 YFSETQ. Original analysis: Estimates of nucleated cell counts were drawn from the amplification of reference gene primers. TCRdb's copy holds only in-frame clones and misses some; the assay was immunoSEQ multiplex PCR. V, J and clone size are those of that table, while D and trimming were read from the DNA. The sample holds some 270,000 clones; over 75% are singletons and the top ten take 0.87%. Seattle researchers signed up patients amid active infection and tracked them longitudinally.

V and J are TRBV5-1 and TRBJ1-6; 9 bases match TRBD1. The source material was peripheral blood. This sequence was found in a human donor with COVID-19, enrolled during active disease. The donor label of this sample is uncertain. The CDR3 DNA reads as TGCGCCAGCAGCTTCCGGGACAGGGTGATTTCACCCCTCCACTTT. This codes for CASSFRDRVISPLHF.